Shown below are 23 T cell receptor beta chains from a single sample sequenced in a study of OX40 agonist ivuxolimab in advanced cancers. Profiled with immunoSEQ multiplex PCR; TCRdb holds only in-frame clones, not every one. The sample lists fewer than 70,000 clones; more than 80% were seen once. Specimen: CD4+ or CD8+ T cells sorted from blood, collected in a trial of the OX40 agonist ivuxolimab. All receptors derive from an adult with an advanced solid tumor such as melanoma, head and neck, liver or kidney cancer.

The chain carries TRBV7-2 and TRBJ2-5; 9 nucleotides match TRBD1. Unmatched junction bases numbered 4, after V lost 1 base and J lost 1 base. Germline lookup yields CDR1 SGHTA and CDR2 FQGNSA. The CDR3 covers 16 residues. The chain's CDR3 is CASSLGATGGQETQYF. CDR3 sequence (DNA): TGTGCCAGCAGCTTAGGGGCGACAGGGGGCCAAGAGACCCAGTACTTC.

The chain is built from TRBV4-2 and TRBJ2-1; 8 bases align to TRBD1. Trimming cost V 1 base and J 2 bases; bases outside gene matches: 4. Per germline, CDR1 LGHNA and CDR2 YNFKEQ. The CDR3 has 16 residues. CDR3 loop: CASSQAGTGPYNEQFF. CDR3 DNA sequence: TGTGCCAGCAGCCAAGCAGGGACAGGCCCCTACAATGAGCAGTTCTTC.

Comments on this clone: The junction departs from germline at one end; a sequencing error may be responsible. The sample has other DNA sequences that encode this CDR3 too. J is TRBJ2-2 and V is TRBV7-2, with D possibly matching TRBD2 (5 bases). This CDR3 is built from 17 residues. CDR1 and CDR2 (germline): SGHTA, FQGNSA. The DNA of the CDR3 is TGTGCCAGCAGCCGCAGTCATAGACTACGAGGCACCGGGGAGCTGTTCTTT. It codes for CASSRSHRLRGTGELFF.

The V call is TRBV6-1, the J call TRBJ2-2, with 7 nucleotides matching TRBD2. Unmatched junction bases numbered 4, after V lost 2 bases and J lost 1 base. The germline V gene encodes CDR1 MNHNS and CDR2 SASEGT. This CDR3 is built from 16 residues. CDR3 nucleotide sequence: TGTGCCAGCAGTGAACAACTAGCGTTGAACACCGGGGAGCTGTTTTTT. Translating gives CASSEQLALNTGELFF.

This clone has a single count. The chain couples TRBV5-1 to TRBJ2-2; D remains unclear. V was trimmed by 7 bases and J by 4 bases, leaving 11 bases between them. Germline-derived CDR1 and CDR2 are SGHRS and YFSETQ. The CDR3 is made up of 13 amino acids. As DNA, the CDR3 is TGCGCCAGCTGGACCGCCTCCACCGGGGAGCTGTTTTTT. It is translated as CASWTASTGELFF.

This sequence joins TRBV2 and TRBJ2-3; D is undetermined. V dropped 4 bases and J dropped 1 base, with 15 bases sitting between them. Looked up from germline, CDR1 is SNHLY and CDR2 is FYNNEI. CDR3 length: 16 residues. The CDR3 nucleotides are TGTGCCAGCAGTGCGAAAAGGCCGCTGGGCACAGATACGCAGTATTTT. It is translated as CASSAKRPLGTDTQYF.

This chain connects TRBV27 to TRBJ1-2, with 8 nucleotides matching TRBD1. Trimming cost V 5 bases and J 4 bases; bases outside gene matches: 6. This CDR3 is 14 amino acids long. CDR1 is MNHEY, CDR2 SMNVEV, per germline (reference sequence). CDR3 bases: TGTGCCAGCAGTCCAAGGACAGGGTCCTATGGCTACACCTTC. Translation: CASSPRTGSYGYTF.

V and J are TRBV18 and TRBJ2-1; 9 positions match TRBD1. This CDR3 contains 17 residues. Germline V gene lookup returns CDR1 KGHSH and CDR2 LQKENI. V was pared by 0 bases and J by 8 bases, with 11 bases of the junction left unmatched. This chain's CDR3 is CASSPPRWGQGSDEQFF. The CDR3 DNA reads TGTGCCAGCTCACCACCGAGGTGGGGACAGGGTTCGGATGAGCAGTTCTTC.

This chain uses TRBV11-3 with TRBJ2-7, with 10 nucleotides matching TRBD2. V trimming: 5 bases; J trimming: 3 bases; junction bases outside the gene matches: 10. Germline CDR1 is SGHNT and CDR2 is YENEEA. CDR3 length: 16 amino acids. CDR3 protein: CASSLGVLAGDYEQYF. As DNA, the CDR3 is TGTGCCAGCAGCCTAGGCGTGCTAGCGGGAGACTACGAGCAGTACTTC. The full variable domain, its missing parts supplied by reference TRBV11-3 and TRBJ2-7, is EAGVVQSPRYKIIEKKQPVAFWCNPISGHNTLYWYLQNLGQGPELLIRYENEEAVDDSQLPKDRFSAERLKGVDSTLKIQPAELGDSAVYLCASSLGVLAGDYEQYFGPGTRLTVT.

The rearrangement links TRBV19 to TRBJ2-3; D tentatively fits TRBD1 or TRBD2 (5 bases each). CDR3 length equals 13 residues. With 7 bases removed from V and 1 base from J, the gap between germline ends came to 9 bases. Germline V gene sequence: CDR1 LNHDA, CDR2 SQIVND (reference sequence). CDR3: CASTRGGTDTQYF. The CDR3 DNA reads TGTGCCAGTACCAGAGGGGGCACAGATACGCAGTATTTT.

This chain joins TRBV6-6 and TRBJ1-5, with D unclear. The CDR3 is 13 amino acids. V was cut by 6 bases and J by 4 bases, with 10 bases left in between. The germline V gene encodes CDR1 MNHNY and CDR2 SVGAGI (reference sequence). The CDR3 DNA sequence: TGTGCCAGCAGCCAACGGTGGAATCAGCCCCAGCATTTT. The encoded protein is CASSQRWNQPQHF.

The gene calls are TRBV6-4 and TRBJ1-1, with D unresolved. The length of the CDR3 is 14 residues. V was shortened by 3 bases and J by 1 base, with 9 bases between the two germline ends. Germline V gene sequence: CDR1 MRHNA, CDR2 SNTAGT. Written as DNA, the CDR3 is TGTGCCAGCAGTGAACAGCCCCAGAACACTGAAGCTTTCTTT. Its protein is CASSEQPQNTEAFF.

The genes are TRBV9 and TRBJ2-7; either TRBD1 or TRBD2 may supply D (5 bases each). V lost 2 bases to trimming and J lost 6 bases, with 12 bases between them. Germline lookup yields CDR1 SGDLS and CDR2 YYNGEE. The CDR3 totals 13 residues. CDR3 region: CASSVEGRAEQYF. In DNA form, the CDR3 reads TGTGCCAGCAGCGTCGAGGGACGGGCCGAGCAGTACTTC.

The chain joins TRBV28 to TRBJ1-5; 12 bases fit TRBD1. This CDR3 comprises 17 residues. CDR1 is MDHEN, CDR2 SYDVKM, per germline. Trimming took 7 bases from V and 6 from J; bases not matched to a gene: 13. CDR3 coding DNA: TGTGCCAGCAACCCCACCGGGACAGGGGGCCTCGGTCAGCCCCAGCATTTT. Protein product: CASNPTGTGGLGQPQHF.

V and J are TRBV27 and TRBJ1-5; TRBD1 matches at 9 bases. V was clipped by 5 bases and J by 4 bases; unmatched bases: 12. CDR3 length: 17 amino acids. Germline CDR1 is MNHEY and CDR2 is SMNVEV (reference sequence). The CDR3 spells CASSGMSGQGLNQPQHF. CDR3 bases: TGTGCCAGCAGTGGGATGTCGGGACAGGGTTTAAATCAGCCCCAGCATTTT.

The genes are TRBV27 and TRBJ1-2; tentative D call: TRBD1 (5 bases). The CDR3 is made up of 14 amino acids. Germline V lookup: CDR1 MNHEY, CDR2 SMNVEV (reference sequence). V lost 5 bases to trimming and J lost 3 bases, with 13 bases between them. CDR3 sequence (DNA): TGTGCCAGCAGTCCCCGTGTGGGGGACTATGGCTACACCTTC. Its translation is CASSPRVGDYGYTF.

The V gene is TRBV29-1, the J gene TRBJ2-5, with D hard to call. The CDR3 runs to 10 residues. Trimming took 8 bases from V and 4 from J, leaving 8 bases between them. Germline CDR1 reads SQVTM; CDR2 reads ANQGSEA. CDR3 DNA: TGCAGCTACGTTAGAGAGACCCAGTACTTC. Its protein product is CSYVRETQYF. Full variable domain (remainder filled in from reference TRBV29-1 and TRBJ2-5): SAVISQKPSRDICQRGTSLTIQCQVDSQVTMMFWYRQQPGQSLTLIATANQGSEATYESGFVIDKFPISRPNLTFSTLTVSNMSPEDSSIYLCSYVRETQYFGPGTRLLVL.

V usage is TRBV7-2 and J usage is TRBJ2-1; TRBD2 is a possible D gene (5 bases). V lost 1 base to trimming and J lost 1 base, with 8 bases between them. This CDR3 region has 15 residues. CDR1 is SGHTA, CDR2 FQGNSA, per germline. The CDR3 DNA sequence: TGTGCCAGCAGCTTAGACGGGAATTCCTACAATGAGCAGTTCTTC. Protein: CASSLDGNSYNEQFF.

CDR3 amino acids: CASSPRPDSTYNEQFF. The CDR3, as DNA: TGTGCCAGCAGCCCCCGTCCGGACTCCACCTACAATGAGCAGTTCTTC. The genes are TRBV7-2 and TRBJ2-1, with D possibly TRBD2 on 5 matching bases. The length of the CDR3 is 16 residues. V shed 5 bases and J shed 2 bases, with 16 bases lying between them. CDR1 is SGHTA, CDR2 FQGNSA, per germline.

This sequence joins TRBV27 and TRBJ2-1; 8 nucleotides agree with TRBD2. After removal of 5 bases from V and 7 bases from J, the junction contained 10 bases not matched to a gene. The CDR3 covers 15 residues. CDR1 is MNHEY, CDR2 SMNVEV, per germline (reference sequence). The CDR3 nucleotides read TGTGCCAGCAGTCTAAGGCGCCCTAGCGGGAATGAGCAGTTCTTC. This gives the protein CASSLRRPSGNEQFF.

This clone was seen only once. The chain employs TRBV6-5 and TRBJ1-5; TRBD1 aligns across 10 bases. The CDR3 consists of 15 residues. J gave up 7 bases and V 5 bases, and 8 bases lay outside the gene matches. In germline, CDR1 is MNHEY, CDR2 SVGAGI. The CDR3 loop is CASSPRQGAGQPQHF. The DNA for the CDR3 is TGTGCCAGCAGTCCCCGACAGGGGGCAGGGCAGCCCCAGCATTTT.

The chain carries TRBV28 and TRBJ1-4, with D uncertain. Looked up from germline, CDR1 is MDHEN and CDR2 is SYDVKM. The CDR3 is 14 amino acids. V lost 3 bases to trimming and J lost 2 bases, with 7 bases between them. The CDR3 spells CASSFRRTNEKLFF. The CDR3 coding sequence is TGTGCCAGCAGTTTCCGGAGGACTAATGAAAAACTGTTTTTT.

The J gene is TRBJ2-7, the V gene TRBV30; the D gene is possibly TRBD2 (6 bases). Trimming stripped 3 bases from V and 4 bases from J, with 22 bases between. The CDR3 is made up of 16 amino acids. Germline V gene data show CDR1 as GTSNPN and CDR2 as SVGIG (reference sequence). The CDR3 region has the DNA TGTGCCTGGAGACTACAACTAGCCGCGGTTCTGTACGAGCAGTACTTC. Protein sequence: CAWRLQLAAVLYEQYF.